Below are 2 T cell receptor beta chains sequenced from a single sample in a study of spatial heterogeneity in lung cancer. TCRdb independently ran MiXCR on the 5' RACE reads; one entry per CDR3 protein. The table shows roughly 4,500 distinct CDR3 sequences, with 30% to 40% occurring only once. Indicated time point: sample taken at primary tumor resection. Unsorted samples of tumor, nontumor lung or frozen PBMC had their whole RNA sequenced. The input for sequencing was PBMCs, taken at surgery. All receptors derive from a male donor with early-stage non-small cell lung cancer.

As for this clonotype: This beta chain is an unintended read in a library built for alpha chains; its size means little. The chain has TRBV6-2 or TRBV6-3 and TRBJ2-4, with D unresolved. The CDR3 has 17 amino acids. V lost 0 bases and J lost 0, with 12 bases in between. Germline V gene lookup returns CDR1 MNHEY and CDR2 SVGEGT. The CDR3 DNA follows: TGTGCCAGCAGTTACTCGTGGGAAACCCTAGCCAAAAACATTCAGTACTTC. Protein product: CASSYSWETLAKNIQYF.

This clonotype was found a few times. Within a library made for alpha chains, this beta chain is off target, and its count is uninformative. The V call is TRBV19, the J call TRBJ2-5, with TRBD1 as a possible D gene (5 bases). V was shortened by 7 bases and J by 2 bases, with 11 bases between the two germline ends. The germline V gene encodes CDR1 LNHDA and CDR2 SQIVND (reference sequence). The CDR3 covers 13 residues. The DNA for the CDR3 is TGTGCCAGTAACCAGGGCCGTCAAGAGACCCAGTACTTC. Its protein is CASNQGRQETQYF.